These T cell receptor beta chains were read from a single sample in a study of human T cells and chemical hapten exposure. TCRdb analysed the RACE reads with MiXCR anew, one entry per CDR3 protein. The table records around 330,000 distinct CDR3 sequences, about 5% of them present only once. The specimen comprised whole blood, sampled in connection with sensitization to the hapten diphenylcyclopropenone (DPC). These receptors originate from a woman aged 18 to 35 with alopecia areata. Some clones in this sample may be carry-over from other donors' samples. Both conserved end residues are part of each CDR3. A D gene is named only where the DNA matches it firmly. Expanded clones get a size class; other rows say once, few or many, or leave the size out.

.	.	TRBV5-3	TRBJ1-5	TGTGCCAGAAGCTTATGGCACCAGGGGCAGCCCCAGCATTTT	CARSLWHQGQPQHF
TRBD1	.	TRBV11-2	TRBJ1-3	TGTGCCAGCAGCTTAGACCCGCGGACAGGGTTAAGGTCTGGAAACACCATATATTTT	CASSLDPRTGLRSGNTIYF
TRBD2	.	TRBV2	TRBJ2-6	TGTGCCAGCAGCAAACTAGCGGGGCTCTCTGGGGCCAACGTCCTGACTTTC	CASSKLAGLSGANVLTF
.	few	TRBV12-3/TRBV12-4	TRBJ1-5	TGTGCCAGCAGTCATGGATCTTATAGCAATCAGCCCCAGCATTTT	CASSHGSYSNQPQHF
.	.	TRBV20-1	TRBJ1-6	TGCAGTGCTAGAGCTACCCTCGGAGGTCATTCACCCCTCCACTTT	CSARATLGGHSPLHF
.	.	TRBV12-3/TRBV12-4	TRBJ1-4	TGTGCCAGCAGTTTGATGGGGGGGAATATAGGGAATGAAAAACTGTTTTTT	CASSLMGGNIGNEKLFF
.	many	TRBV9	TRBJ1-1	TGTGCCAGCAGCGGTGGGGGTCCCGGAACGAACACTGAAGCTTTCTTT	CASSGGGPGTNTEAFF
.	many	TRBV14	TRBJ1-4	TGTGCCAGCAGCCAAGTTCCAAGGGGGACGGCAAATGAAAAACTGTTTTTT	CASSQVPRGTANEKLFF
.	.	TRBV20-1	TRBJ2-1	TGCAGTGCCCAGCCACGACTAGAGGGTCACAATGAGCAGTTCTTC	CSAQPRLEGHNEQFF
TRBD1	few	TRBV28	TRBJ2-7	TGTGCCAGCAGTTCAGGGGGACAGAACTACGAGCAGTACTTC	CASSSGGQNYEQYF
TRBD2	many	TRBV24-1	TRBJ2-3	TGTGCCACCAGTGGGGCTAGCGGCGATACGCAGTATTTT	CATSGASGDTQYF
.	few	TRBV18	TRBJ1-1	TGTGCCAGCTCACCGGCCTTAAGGACTGAAGCTTTCTTT	CASSPALRTEAFF
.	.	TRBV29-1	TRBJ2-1	TGCAGCGTTGCCCCTGGAAGAGGGGGGCTGGGGAATGAGCAGTTCTTC	CSVAPGRGGLGNEQFF
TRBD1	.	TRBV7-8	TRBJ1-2	TGTGCCAGCAGCACGCGGGACAGGGGAATCGGCTATGGCTACACCTTC	CASSTRDRGIGYGYTF
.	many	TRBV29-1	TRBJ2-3	TGCAGCGTTGCCCGGACAGAAGGCACAGATACGCAGTATTTT	CSVARTEGTDTQYF
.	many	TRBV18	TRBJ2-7	TGTGCCAGCTCGGCCAACGGGGACTACGAGCAGTACTTC	CASSANGDYEQYF
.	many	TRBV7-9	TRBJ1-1	TGTGCCAGCAGCTTAGTGCCGAGATCAGGGGCTCGGGAAGCTTTCTTT	CASSLVPRSGAREAFF
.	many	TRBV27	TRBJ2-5	TGTGCCAGCAGTTTACGGCAGGGAGTGTTCGAGACCCAGTACTTC	CASSLRQGVFETQYF
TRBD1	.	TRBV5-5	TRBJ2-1	TGTGCCAGCAGCCTACTTCACAGGGGACCGACGTATGAGCAGTTCTTC	CASSLLHRGPTYEQFF
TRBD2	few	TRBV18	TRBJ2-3	TGTGCCAGCTCACCCGCTAGCGGGGGGGCGATTCCAGATACGCAGTATTTT	CASSPASGGAIPDTQYF
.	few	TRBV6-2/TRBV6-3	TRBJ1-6	TGTGCCAGCACTCTTACGGCGGGGTCGAATTCACCCCTCCACTTT	CASTLTAGSNSPLHF
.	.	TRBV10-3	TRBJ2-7	TGTGCCATCAGTGCCCCCCCCGGCCTCTCGAGTTTTCAGAGCTCCTACGAGCAGTACTTC	CAISAPPGLSSFQSSYEQYF
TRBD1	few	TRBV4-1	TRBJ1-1	TGCGCCAGCAGCTACGACAGGGAGACCACTGAAGCTTTCTTT	CASSYDRETTEAFF
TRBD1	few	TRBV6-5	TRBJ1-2	TGTGCCAGCAGTTTGGAGGGACAGGGGTTCTATGGCTACACCTTC	CASSLEGQGFYGYTF
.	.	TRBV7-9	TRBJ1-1	TGTGCCAGCGGGCAGAGCATGAACACTGAAGCTTTCTTT	CASGQSMNTEAFF
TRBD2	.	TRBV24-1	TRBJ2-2	TGTGCCACCAGTGATAAGACTAGCGGGGTCAACACCGGGGAGCTGTTTTTT	CATSDKTSGVNTGELFF
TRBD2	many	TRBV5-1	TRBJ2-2	TGCGCCAGCAGATGGGGACTAGTCACCGGGGAGCTGTTTTTT	CASRWGLVTGELFF
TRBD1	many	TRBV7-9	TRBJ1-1	TGTGCCAGCAGCTTAGGAACGGTCAGGGGGGCCTGGCGTAGTGAAGCTTTCTTT	CASSLGTVRGAWRSEAFF
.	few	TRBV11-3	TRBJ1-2	TGTGCCAGCATCCCCCGGGAGGGGCTTGACTATGGCTACACCTTC	CASIPREGLDYGYTF
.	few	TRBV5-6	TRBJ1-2	TGTGCCAGCAGCTGGTCGGACAGCTATGGCTACACCTTC	CASSWSDSYGYTF
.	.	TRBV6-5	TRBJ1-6	TGTGCCAGCAGTTACTCGCTGATGGGGCCAAGCAATTCACCCCTCCACTTT	CASSYSLMGPSNSPLHF
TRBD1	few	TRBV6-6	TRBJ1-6	TGTGCCACGTTAAACAGGGGCAATTCACCCCTCCACTTT	CATLNRGNSPLHF
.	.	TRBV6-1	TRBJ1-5	TGTGCCAGCAGCATTCGACAGGTCGGACAGCCCCAGCATTTT	CASSIRQVGQPQHF
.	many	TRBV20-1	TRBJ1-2	TGCAGTGCTAGAGATAGGGAGGCCAGTATTCATGGCTACACCTTC	CSARDREASIHGYTF
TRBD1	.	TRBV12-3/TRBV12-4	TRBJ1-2	TGTGCCAGCAGTGAAGGGACAGGGTATCCCTATGGCTACACCTTC	CASSEGTGYPYGYTF
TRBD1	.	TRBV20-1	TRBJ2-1	TGCAGTGCTAACCAGGACAGGGGGTCCTACAATGAGCAGTTCTTC	CSANQDRGSYNEQFF
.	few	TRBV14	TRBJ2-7	TGTGCCAGCAGCCCGTATGAAACAGGCGAGCAGTACTTC	CASSPYETGEQYF
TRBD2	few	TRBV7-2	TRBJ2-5	TGTGCCAGCAGCTTTGCGGGGGTTATCCAAGAGACCCAGTACTTC	CASSFAGVIQETQYF
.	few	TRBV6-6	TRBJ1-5	TGTGCCAGCAGTAGGGGGATGGGCCTCAATCAGCCCCAGCATTTT	CASSRGMGLNQPQHF
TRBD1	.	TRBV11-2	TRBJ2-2	TGTGCCAGCAGCACCAGGGACAGAAACACCGGGGAGCTGTTTTTT	CASSTRDRNTGELFF
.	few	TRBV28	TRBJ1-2	TGTGCCAGCAGTTCCCCGGCACTGTCTAACTATGGCTACACCTTC	CASSSPALSNYGYTF
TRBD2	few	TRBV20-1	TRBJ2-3	TGCAGTGCTAGACGTAGCGGGGTCAAAGCGGATACGCAGTATTTT	CSARRSGVKADTQYF
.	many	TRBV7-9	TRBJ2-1	TGTGCCAGCAGCTTAGTAATCGGCGGAGGGCCACCTGAGCAGTTCTTC	CASSLVIGGGPPEQFF
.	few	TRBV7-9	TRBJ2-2	TGTGCCAGCAGCTTAGGGGCGACGAACACCGGGGAGCTGTTTTTT	CASSLGATNTGELFF
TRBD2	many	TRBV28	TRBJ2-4	TGTGCCAGCAGGCGACGACCGACTAGCCCAACCCCAATTCAGTACTTC	CASRRRPTSPTPIQYF
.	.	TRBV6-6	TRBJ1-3	TGTGCCAGCAGTTACGCCCCCGGAGGGGGACCATACACCATATATTTT	CASSYAPGGGPYTIYF
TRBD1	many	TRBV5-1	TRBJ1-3	TGCGCCAGCAGCGTGACAGGGGCAGCTGGAAACACCATATATTTT	CASSVTGAAGNTIYF
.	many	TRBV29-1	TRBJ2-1	TGCAGCGTCGGGGGACAGTACAATGAGCAGTTCTTC	CSVGGQYNEQFF
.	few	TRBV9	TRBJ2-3	TGTGCCAGCAGCGTAGGGGGCGTAGATACGCAGTATTTT	CASSVGGVDTQYF
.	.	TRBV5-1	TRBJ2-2	TGCGCCAGCAGCTTCGGACTAAACACCGGGGAGCTGTTTTTT	CASSFGLNTGELFF
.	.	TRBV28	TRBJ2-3	TGTGCCAGCAGTTTAATCGCTCAGGGTACAGATACGCAGTATTTT	CASSLIAQGTDTQYF
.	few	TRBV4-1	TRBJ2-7	TGCGCCAGCAGCCAAGAAGGGGTGCCCTACGAGCAGTACTTC	CASSQEGVPYEQYF
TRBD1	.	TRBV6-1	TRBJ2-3	TGTGCCACCCTTCCGTGGACAGGGTGGACAGATACGCAGTATTTT	CATLPWTGWTDTQYF
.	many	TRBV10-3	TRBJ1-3	TGTGCCATCAGTGAGGGTCAGAACTCTGGAAACACCATATATTTT	CAISEGQNSGNTIYF
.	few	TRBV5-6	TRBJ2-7	TGTGCCAGCAGCAACCGGGACGGAACCTACGAGCAGTACTTC	CASSNRDGTYEQYF
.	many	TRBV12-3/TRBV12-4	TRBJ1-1	TGTGCCAGCACCAAGACTTATATGAAAGCTTTCTTT	CASTKTYMKAFF
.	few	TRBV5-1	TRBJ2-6	TGCGCCAGCAGAACAGCTTACTCTGGGGCCAACGTCCTGACTTTC	CASRTAYSGANVLTF
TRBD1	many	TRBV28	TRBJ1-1	TGTGCCAGCACCGGGGACAGGGATACTCGGTGGACCACTGAAGCTTTCTTT	CASTGDRDTRWTTEAFF
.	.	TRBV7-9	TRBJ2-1	TGTGCCAGCAGCTTATACTCTCTTGGGGATGAGCAGTTCTTC	CASSLYSLGDEQFF